This T cell receptor (beta chain) was obtained from a study of OX40 agonist ivuxolimab in advanced cancers. General study findings and limits: At 0.1 to 3.0 mg/kg, CD4+ and CD8+ blood T cells expanded clonally by week 6.

CDR1 SGHNT and CDR2 YENEEA come from the germline V gene. The trim removed 5 bases at V and 5 bases at J, leaving 10 bases unmatched. The CDR3 runs 15 residues. Concerning this clone itself: The antigen remains unidentified.

TCRdb's table, derived via immunoSEQ multiplex PCR, lists solely in-frame clones and lacks some. The sample lists roughly 79,000 clones; 92% were seen once. The V and J genes are TRBV11-3 and TRBJ2-7; 9 nucleotides agree with TRBD1. The TCR originated in an adult with an advanced solid tumor such as melanoma, head and neck, liver or kidney cancer. The starting material was CD4+ or CD8+ T cells sorted from blood, obtained in a trial of the OX40 agonist ivuxolimab. The CDR3: CASSRLATGGNEQYF. CDR3 sequence (DNA): TGTGCCAGCAGCCGACTCGCCACAGGGGGCAACGAGCAGTACTTC.